Listed here are 27 T cell receptor beta chains from one sample, sequenced in a study of cytomegalovirus exposure and HLA in healthy donors. The PCR was carried out with 60 Vbeta primers and 13 Jbeta primers. The protocol was immunoSEQ multiplex PCR, while the TCRdb copy is restricted to in-frame clones and leaves out a portion. The sample holds some 130,000 clones; approximately 84% are singletons and the top ten take about 1.5%. The sample was PBMCs. The receptors were gathered from a woman younger than 35 in good health and CMV-seronegative.

The chain uses TRBV19 and TRBJ1-2, with TRBD1 matching over 7 bases. Germline V gives CDR1 LNHDA, CDR2 SQIVND (reference sequence). The V gene end was trimmed by 6 bases and the J gene end by 2 bases; junction bases not matched to a gene: 3. The CDR3 runs to 13 residues. DNA of the CDR3: TGTGCCAGTAGACGGGACAGAAACTATGGCTACACCTTC. This translates into CASRRDRNYGYTF. Supplemented by reference TRBV19 and TRBJ1-2, the full variable domain reads DGGITQSPKYLFRKEGQNVTLSCEQNLNHDAMYWYRQDPGQGLRLIYYSQIVNDFQKGDIAEGYSVSREKKESFPLTVTSAQKNPTAFYLCASRRDRNYGYTFGSGTRLTVV.

The rearrangement uses TRBV7-2 and TRBJ2-3; D may be TRBD2 (5 bases). Trimming removed 5 bases at V and 3 bases at J, with 18 bases between. The length of the CDR3 is 16 residues. Looked up from germline, CDR1 is SGHTA and CDR2 is FQGNSA. The CDR3, as DNA: TGTGCCAGCAGCCGGAGGAGGAGCGGCCTTACAGATACGCAGTATTTT. It is translated as CASSRRRSGLTDTQYF.

This clone was observed a handful of times. This sequence joins TRBV29-1 and TRBJ1-1; D uncertain. V was clipped by 7 bases and J by 6 bases, with 15 bases between them. The CDR3 has 12 residues. Germline V gene sequence: CDR1 SQVTM, CDR2 ANQGSEA. CDR3 sequence reads: CSANPRGAEAFF. For the CDR3, the DNA is TGCAGCGCCAACCCGCGGGGTGCTGAAGCTTTCTTT.

This clone was recorded once. The V gene is TRBV4-1, the J gene TRBJ2-1, with a tentative D call TRBD2 (6 bases). V was clipped by 0 bases and J by 14 bases, with 23 bases between them. Per the germline V gene, CDR1 is MGHRA and CDR2 is YSYEKL. This CDR3 spans 16 amino acids. CDR3 nucleotide sequence: TGCGCCAGCAGCCAAGATCGGAGTATCAGGAGGGAGGAAGAGTTCTTC. As protein: CASSQDRSIRREEEFF.

The chain couples TRBV5-8 to TRBJ1-1; no clear D gene. Germline CDR1 and CDR2: SGHTS and YDEGEE. This CDR3 is built from 12 residues. Trimming shortened V by 5 bases and J by 7 bases, and 12 bases separated the two germline ends. The CDR3 here is CASSWTGGEAFF. The CDR3, as DNA: TGTGCCAGCAGTTGGACGGGAGGTGAAGCTTTCTTT.

This chain connects TRBV7-2 to TRBJ2-7; D gene uncertain. From germline, CDR1 is SGHTA and CDR2 FQGNSA. V gave up 2 bases and J gave up 0 bases, with 8 bases separating them. CDR3 length: 14 residues. CDR3 residues: CASSLMVASYEQYF. CDR3 DNA: TGTGCCAGCAGCTTAATGGTAGCCTCCTACGAGCAGTACTTC.

The V call is TRBV5-1, the J call TRBJ2-5; 10 bases fit TRBD2. Germline values: CDR1 SGHRS, CDR2 YFSETQ. Trimming at V came to 0 bases and at J to 4 bases, leaving 6 bases not matched to a gene. The CDR3 has 16 residues. CDR3 bases: TGCGCCAGCAGCTTGGTGTCTAGCGGGAGAGGAGAGACCCAGTACTTC. Residues: CASSLVSSGRGETQYF.

The V and J genes are TRBV6-1 and TRBJ1-2; maybe TRBD1 (5 bases). Deletions cut 6 bases from V and 9 bases from J, with 17 bases between. The CDR3 has 13 residues. Germline CDR1 reads MNHNS; CDR2 reads SASEGT. This CDR3 reads CASSLGAPKRYTF. The DNA for the CDR3 is TGTGCCAGCAGCTTAGGGGCCCCCAAGCGCTACACCTTC.

DNA for the CDR3: TGTGCCAGCGGGACTTACTACACCGGGGAGCTGTTTTTT. This gives the protein CASGTYYTGELFF. J is TRBJ2-2 and V is TRBV11-3, with D perhaps TRBD2 (6 bases). V lost 8 bases, J lost 3 bases, and 10 bases lay in between. Per the germline V gene, CDR1 is SGHNT and CDR2 is YENEEA. The CDR3 totals 13 residues.

The rearrangement uses TRBV5-4 and TRBJ2-1, with TRBD2 matching 8 bases. Trimming took 2 bases from V and 6 from J; bases not matched to a gene: 10. The CDR3 has 16 residues. The germline V gene has CDR1 SGHNT and CDR2 YYREEE (reference sequence). The CDR3 nucleotides read TGTGCCAGCAGCTTTTACCGGACTCGGGGGGGCAATGAGCAGTTCTTC. Translating gives CASSFYRTRGGNEQFF.

The count of this clone is one. The rearrangement joins TRBV28 to TRBJ1-2, with 9 nucleotides matching TRBD1. J was trimmed by 2 bases and V by 4 bases; bases with no gene match: 11. CDR3 length equals 17 residues. The germline V gene has CDR1 MDHEN and CDR2 SYDVKM. DNA of the CDR3: TGTGCCAGCAGTTCCCCCCACAGGGGGCGCATAAACTATGGCTACACCTTC. It specifies CASSSPHRGRINYGYTF.

V gene TRBV18 combines with J gene TRBJ1-1; D is ambiguous. Trimming removed 1 base from V and 0 bases from J, with 9 bases in between. The CDR3 totals 15 residues. Germline CDR1 and CDR2: KGHSH and LQKENI. The CDR3 DNA follows: TGTGCCAGCTCACCACAACGGGTCATGAACACTGAAGCTTTCTTT. Residues: CASSPQRVMNTEAFF.

This clone appeared once. The V gene is TRBV21-1, the J gene TRBJ2-2; the table names TRBD2, a call not compared with the DNA. TRBV21-1 has pseudogene status. The CDR3 length is 16 residues. The CDR3 region is CASSQQGLAATGELFF. The CDR3 DNA follows: TGTGCCAGCAGCCAACAAGGACTAGCAGCCACCGGGGAGCTGTTTTTT.

The J gene is TRBJ2-1, the V gene TRBV7-9, with D possibly being TRBD2 (5 bases). V lost 2 bases and J lost 1, with 6 bases in between. Germline loops: CDR1 SEHNR, CDR2 FQNEAQ (reference sequence). This CDR3 spans 14 amino acids. The CDR3 here is CASSLTSSYNEQFF. The CDR3, as DNA: TGTGCCAGCAGCTTAACTAGTTCCTACAATGAGCAGTTCTTC.

The J gene is TRBJ2-3, the V gene TRBV29-1, with 9 bases fitting TRBD2. V shed 0 bases and J 4 bases; nucleotides not matched to a gene: 8. The V gene's germline CDR1 is SQVTM and CDR2 ANQGSEA. This CDR3 has 16 amino acids. CDR3 bases: TGCAGCGTTGAAGATCGGTATAGCGGGAGCTCAGATACGCAGTATTTT. Translating gives CSVEDRYSGSSDTQYF.

The CDR3 loop is CASSPAPFGSQKGYTF. For the CDR3, the DNA is TGCGCCAGCAGCCCAGCACCCTTCGGGTCCCAGAAGGGCTACACCTTC. The chain is built from TRBV5-1 and TRBJ1-2; D gene unclear. The CDR3 totals 16 residues. V was trimmed by 4 bases and J by 8 bases, leaving 24 bases between them. Germline V gives CDR1 SGHRS, CDR2 YFSETQ.

The chain combines TRBV2 with TRBJ2-3; D not certain. This CDR3 has 13 amino acids. Trimming pared 5 bases from V and 0 bases from J, leaving 6 bases between. Germline V gene data show CDR1 as SNHLY and CDR2 as FYNNEI. For the CDR3, the DNA is TGTGCCAGCAGTAGCATTAGCACAGATACGCAGTATTTT. This translates into CASSSISTDTQYF. Full variable domain (missing parts from reference TRBV2 and TRBJ2-3): EPEVTQTPSHQVTQMGQEVILRCVPISNHLYFYWYRQILGQKVEFLVSFYNNEISEKSEIFDDQFSVERPDGSNFTLKIRSTKLEDSAMYFCASSSISTDTQYFGPGTRLTVL.

The chain uses TRBV5-4 and TRBJ2-1; TRBD1 matches at 8 bases. V lost 4 bases and J lost 10; bases outside the gene matches: 13. There are 15 residues in the CDR3. Germline V gives CDR1 SGHNT, CDR2 YYREEE (reference sequence). The CDR3 bases are TGTGCCAGCAGCCTGGGACCCGACAGGGGATACGAGCAGTTCTTC. It yields the protein CASSLGPDRGYEQFF. The full variable domain, its missing parts supplied by reference TRBV5-4 and TRBJ2-1, is ETGVTQSPTHLIKTRGQQVTLRCSSQSGHNTVSWYQQALGQGPQFIFQYYREEENGRGNFPPRFSGLQFPNYSSELNVNALELDDSALYLCASSLGPDRGYEQFFGPGTRLTVL.

The chain joins TRBV5-6 to TRBJ1-1; D uncertain. The length of the CDR3 is 12 residues. Trimming cost V 2 bases and J 1 base, with 3 bases left between them. The germline V gene has CDR1 SGHDT and CDR2 YYEEEE. CDR3 sequence: CASSFGNTEAFF. The CDR3 DNA sequence: TGTGCCAGCAGCTTCGGGAACACTGAAGCTTTCTTT. The variable domain in full, completed from reference TRBV5-6 and TRBJ1-1, reads DAGVTQSPTHLIKTRGQQVTLRCSPKSGHDTVSWYQQALGQGPQFIFQYYEEEERQRGNFPDRFSGHQFPNYSSELNVNALLLGDSALYLCASSFGNTEAFFGQGTRLTVV.

The rearrangement joins TRBV5-1 to TRBJ1-1, with unresolved D. The CDR3 has 12 residues. Germline CDR1 and CDR2: SGHRS and YFSETQ. V was trimmed by 5 bases and J by 3 bases, leaving 8 bases between them. CDR3 protein: CASSPGDTEAFF. Written as DNA, the CDR3 is TGCGCCAGCAGTCCGGGTGACACTGAAGCTTTCTTT.

This sequence joins TRBV11-2 and TRBJ1-2; the match to TRBD1 covers 8 bases. CDR1 SGHAT and CDR2 FQNNGV come from the germline V gene. The J segment lost 0 bases and the V segment lost 5 bases, leaving 5 bases of the junction unmatched. The CDR3 has 15 amino acids. CDR3 sequence reads: CASSTRTGSNYGYTF. In DNA form, the CDR3 reads TGTGCCAGCAGCACGCGGACAGGGTCTAACTATGGCTACACCTTC.

The chain joins TRBV5-6 to TRBJ2-1; maybe TRBD2 (6 bases). Germline CDR1 reads SGHDT; CDR2 reads YYEEEE. With 9 bases removed from V and 6 bases from J, the gap between germline ends came to 16 bases. The CDR3 has 13 amino acids. CDR3 sequence: CATTLSGVNEQFF. CDR3 DNA: TGTGCCACCACCCTCTCGGGGGTCAATGAGCAGTTCTTC.

This clone was found a few times. CDR3 DNA sequence: TGTGCCAGCAGTTTTGGTCAGGACTACGAGCAGTACTTC. The encoded protein is CASSFGQDYEQYF. The rearrangement joins TRBV27 to TRBJ2-7; no reliable D call. Germline CDR1 is MNHEY and CDR2 is SMNVEV (reference sequence). The CDR3 is 13 amino acids. V lost 3 bases and J lost 3, with 9 bases in between.

The rearrangement joins TRBV11-2 to TRBJ2-7, with D perhaps matching TRBD1 (5 bases). The CDR3 is 15 amino acids. The germline gives CDR1 SGHAT, CDR2 FQNNGV. Trimming shortened V by 5 bases and J by 4 bases, and 18 bases separated the two germline ends. CDR3 protein: CASSHYTDTGYEQYF. The CDR3 coding sequence is TGTGCCAGCAGCCACTATACGGACACTGGTTACGAGCAGTACTTC.

The chain combines TRBV29-1 with TRBJ1-2; 7 bases map to TRBD1. Germline V gives CDR1 SQVTM, CDR2 ANQGSEA. CDR3 size: 14 residues. Unmatched junction bases numbered 9, after V lost 0 bases and J lost 8 bases. As DNA, the CDR3 is TGCAGCGTTGAAGAGACAGGGAGGCTCGGGGGCTACACCTTC. This codes for CSVEETGRLGGYTF.

The rearrangement uses TRBV9 and TRBJ2-5, with 12 bases aligning to TRBD2. The CDR3 loop spans 16 amino acids. V lost 3 bases and J lost 5; bases outside the gene matches: 8. Looked up from germline, CDR1 is SGDLS and CDR2 is YYNGEE. The CDR3 spells CASSARLAGVGETQYF. The CDR3 nucleotides are TGTGCCAGCAGCGCTCGACTAGCGGGAGTGGGGGAGACCCAGTACTTC. The full variable domain, rest sourced from reference TRBV9 and TRBJ2-5, is DSGVTQTPKHLITATGQRVTLRCSPRSGDLSVYWYQQSLDQGLQFLIQYYNGEERAKGNILERFSAQQFPDLHSELNLSSLELGDSALYFCASSARLAGVGETQYFGPGTRLLVL.

The gene calls are TRBV6-6 and TRBJ1-4, with D hard to call. Germline V gives CDR1 MNHNY, CDR2 SVGAGI (reference sequence). Trimming took 7 bases from V and 8 from J, leaving 17 bases between them. The CDR3 spans 14 residues. The CDR3 spells CASNKENEVEKLFF. CDR3 in DNA: TGTGCCAGCAACAAAGAAAATGAGGTCGAAAAACTGTTTTTT.